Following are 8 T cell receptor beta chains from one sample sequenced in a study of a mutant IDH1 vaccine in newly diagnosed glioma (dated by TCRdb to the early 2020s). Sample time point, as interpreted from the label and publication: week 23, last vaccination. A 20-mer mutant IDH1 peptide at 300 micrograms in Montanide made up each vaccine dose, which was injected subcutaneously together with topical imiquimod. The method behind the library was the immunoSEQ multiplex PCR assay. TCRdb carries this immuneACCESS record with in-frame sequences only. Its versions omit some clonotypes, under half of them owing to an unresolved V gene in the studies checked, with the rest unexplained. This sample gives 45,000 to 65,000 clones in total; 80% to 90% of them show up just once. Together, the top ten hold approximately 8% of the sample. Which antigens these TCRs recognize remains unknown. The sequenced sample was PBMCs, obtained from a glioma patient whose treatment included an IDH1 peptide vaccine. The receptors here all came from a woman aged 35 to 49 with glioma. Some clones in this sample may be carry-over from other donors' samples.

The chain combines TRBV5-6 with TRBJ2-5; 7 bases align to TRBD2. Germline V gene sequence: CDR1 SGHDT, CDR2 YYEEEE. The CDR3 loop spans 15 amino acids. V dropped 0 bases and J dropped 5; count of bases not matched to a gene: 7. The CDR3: CASSLGGGGGETQYF. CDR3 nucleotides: TGTGCCAGCAGCTTGGGGGGGGGTGGCGGCGAGACCCAGTACTTC. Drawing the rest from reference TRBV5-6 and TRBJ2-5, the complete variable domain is DAGVTQSPTHLIKTRGQQVTLRCSPKSGHDTVSWYQQALGQGPQFIFQYYEEEERQRGNFPDRFSGHQFPNYSSELNVNALLLGDSALYLCASSLGGGGGETQYFGPGTRLLVL.

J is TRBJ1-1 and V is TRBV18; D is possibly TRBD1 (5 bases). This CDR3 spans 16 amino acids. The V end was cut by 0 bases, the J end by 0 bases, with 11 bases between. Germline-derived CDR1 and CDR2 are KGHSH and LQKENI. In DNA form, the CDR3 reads TGTGCCAGCTCACCACCTGCGGCAGGGATGAACACTGAAGCTTTCTTT. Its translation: CASSPPAAGMNTEAFF.

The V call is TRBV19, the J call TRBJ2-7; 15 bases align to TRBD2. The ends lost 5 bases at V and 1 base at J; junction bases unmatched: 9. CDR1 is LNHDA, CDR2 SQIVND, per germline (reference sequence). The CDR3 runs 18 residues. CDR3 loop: CASSFRPGLAGGSYEQYF. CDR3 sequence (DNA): TGTGCCAGTAGTTTCCGCCCGGGACTAGCGGGGGGTTCCTACGAGCAGTACTTC.

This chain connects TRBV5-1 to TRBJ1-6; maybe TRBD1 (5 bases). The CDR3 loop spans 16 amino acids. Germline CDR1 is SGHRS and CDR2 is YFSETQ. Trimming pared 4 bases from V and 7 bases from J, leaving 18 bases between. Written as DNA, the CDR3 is TGCGCCAGCAGCCCCAGGGTTACCACTAGAAATTCACCCCTCCACTTT. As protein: CASSPRVTTRNSPLHF.

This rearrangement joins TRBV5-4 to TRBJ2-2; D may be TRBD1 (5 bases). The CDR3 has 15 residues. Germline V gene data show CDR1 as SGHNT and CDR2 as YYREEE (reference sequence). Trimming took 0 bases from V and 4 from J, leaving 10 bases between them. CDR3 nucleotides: TGTGCCAGCAGCTTGGGGACACCCCGCACCGGGGAGCTGTTTTTT. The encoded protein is CASSLGTPRTGELFF.

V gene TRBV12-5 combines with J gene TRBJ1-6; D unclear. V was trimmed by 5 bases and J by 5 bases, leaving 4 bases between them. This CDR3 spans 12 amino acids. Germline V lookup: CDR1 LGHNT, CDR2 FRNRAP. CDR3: CASGLDNSPLHF. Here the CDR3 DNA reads TGTGCTAGTGGTCTGGATAATTCACCCCTCCACTTT.

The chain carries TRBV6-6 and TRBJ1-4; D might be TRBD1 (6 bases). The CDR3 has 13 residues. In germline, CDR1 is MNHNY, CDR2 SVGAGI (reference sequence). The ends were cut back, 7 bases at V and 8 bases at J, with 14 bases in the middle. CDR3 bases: TGTGCCAGCATTAAGGACCAGGGGGAAAAACTGTTTTTT. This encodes CASIKDQGEKLFF.

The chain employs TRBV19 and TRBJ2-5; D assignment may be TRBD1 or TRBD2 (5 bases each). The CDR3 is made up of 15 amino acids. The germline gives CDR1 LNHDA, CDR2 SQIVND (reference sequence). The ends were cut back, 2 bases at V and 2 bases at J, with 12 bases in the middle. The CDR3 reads CASSITGRRQETQYF. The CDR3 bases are TGTGCCAGTAGTATAACAGGACGGAGGCAAGAGACCCAGTACTTC.